The 28 T cell receptor beta chains in this list originate from one sample, sequenced in a study of CD8 T cells in ankylosing spondylitis. Their target antigens are unknown. One entry per CDR3 protein results from TCRdb running MiXCR on the 5' RACE reads. This sample has about 330,000 distinct CDR3 sequences; around 8% occur once, and the top ten carry roughly 14%. Study-level results: For ankylosing spondylitis blood, a TCR beta motif of seven to nine highly homologous variants appeared characteristic.

Sequencing was done on a sample of blood, either unsorted or a sorted T cell fraction (not recorded which). All receptors derive from a male donor with ankylosing spondylitis.

This clonotype has at least ten counts. J is TRBJ1-1 and V is TRBV6-5, with 7 bases matching TRBD1. After removal of 4 bases from V and 3 bases from J, the junction contained 5 bases not matched to a gene. This CDR3 has 14 residues. CDR1 and CDR2 (germline): MNHEY, SVGAGI. CDR3 DNA: TGTGCCAGCAGTTCGAACAGGGGCTACACTGAAGCTTTCTTT. Protein: CASSSNRGYTEAFF.

Turning to this clonotype: A much more abundant neighbour one base away suggests this may be a read error. Written as DNA, the CDR3 is TGTGCCATCAGCAGAGATCTTGGGTATCTAGCGGTGCCCCGCAATGAGCAGTTCTTC. This gives the protein CAISRDLGYLAVPRNEQFF. J is TRBJ2-1 and V is TRBV15; 7 bases map to TRBD2. This CDR3 contains 19 residues. The V gene's germline CDR1 is LNHNV and CDR2 YYDKDF (reference sequence).

The sample holds a few counts of this clonotype. The V gene is TRBV29-1, the J gene TRBJ1-5, with D possibly TRBD1 on 5 matching bases. The CDR3 sequence is 13 residues long. From germline, CDR1 is SQVTM and CDR2 ANQGSEA. V lost 3 bases to trimming and J lost 4 bases, with 10 bases between them. CDR3 sequence reads: CSVELGLNQPQHF. CDR3 bases: TGCAGCGTTGAGTTGGGGCTAAATCAGCCCCAGCATTTT.

There are a few counts of this clonotype. This chain joins TRBV6-8 and TRBJ2-3; possible D gene TRBD1, 6 bases. Germline lookup yields CDR1 MNHGY and CDR2 SAAAGT. Trimming took off 5 bases at V and 8 bases at J, with 14 bases between the two ends. This CDR3 has 13 residues. DNA for the CDR3: TGTGCCAGCAGTCATTCCCAGGGGAGTACGCAGTATTTT. This translates into CASSHSQGSTQYF.

This clonotype was found a few times. The rearrangement links TRBV18 to TRBJ2-7, with D perhaps TRBD1 (5 bases). This CDR3 region has 14 residues. Germline-derived CDR1 and CDR2 are KGHSH and LQKENI. V was cut by 0 bases and J by 6 bases, with 12 bases left in between. This chain's CDR3 is CASSPPAQGREQYF. CDR3 DNA sequence: TGTGCCAGCTCACCACCGGCGCAGGGCCGCGAGCAGTACTTC.

This chain connects TRBV6-2 or TRBV6-3 to TRBJ2-1; 7 nucleotides match TRBD1. Germline CDR1 MNHEY, CDR2 SVGEGT. CDR3 length: 14 amino acids. With 7 bases clipped from V and 2 bases from J, the junction kept 5 bases outside the gene matches. CDR3 nucleotide sequence: TGTGCCAGCAACCCGGGACAGACCTACAATGAGCAGTTCTTC. Amino acid sequence: CASNPGQTYNEQFF.

In its sample, this clonotype was seen a few times. The chain has TRBV20-1 and TRBJ1-3; 7 positions match TRBD1. Germline V CDR1 and CDR2: DFQATT, SNEGSKA (reference sequence). Losses at the gene ends were 4 bases for V and 1 base for J; bases not matched to a gene: 4. This CDR3 is built from 14 residues. This CDR3 is CSANRGGSGNTIYF. CDR3 sequence (DNA): TGCAGTGCTAACAGGGGCGGATCTGGAAACACCATATATTTT.

This clonotype was seen only a few times. One junction end disagrees with the germline gene, perhaps due to a read error. This rearrangement joins TRBV7-7 to TRBJ2-1, with D perhaps matching TRBD2 (6 bases). The germline V gene encodes CDR1 SSHAT and CDR2 FNYEAQ (reference sequence). CDR3 size: 13 residues. The CDR3 coding sequence is TGTGCTAGCAGCCGTGAACGGGGGAATGAGCAGTTCTTC. Its protein product is CASSRERGNEQFF.

This clonotype came up many times. The J gene is TRBJ2-5, the V gene TRBV7-3, with 9 bases aligning to TRBD2. V lost 2 bases and J lost 4; bases outside the gene matches: 8. The CDR3 consists of 16 residues. Germline CDR1 SGHTA, CDR2 FQGTGA. CDR3 amino acids: CASSLLGSGGGETQYF. CDR3 DNA sequence: TGTGCCAGCAGCTTATTAGGTAGCGGGGGAGGAGAGACCCAGTACTTC.

This clonotype was picked up many times. The chain uses TRBV7-3 and TRBJ2-2, with 7 nucleotides matching TRBD2. The CDR3 runs to 15 residues. With 5 bases clipped from V and 0 bases from J, the junction kept 3 bases outside the gene matches. Germline CDR1 reads SGHTA; CDR2 reads FQGTGA. The CDR3, as DNA: TGTGCCAGCAGCGAACTAGCGACGAACACCGGGGAGCTGTTTTTT. It specifies CASSELATNTGELFF.

Many counts were recorded for this clonotype. The V and J genes are TRBV5-4 and TRBJ1-6, with D possibly matching TRBD1 (6 bases). The germline V gene has CDR1 SGHNT and CDR2 YYREEE (reference sequence). V lost 1 base, J lost 6 bases, and 11 bases lay in between. The CDR3 spans 15 residues. CDR3 sequence: CASSLFGQLNSPLHF. The CDR3 nucleotides read TGTGCCAGCAGCTTGTTCGGACAGCTTAATTCACCCCTCCACTTT.

This rearrangement joins TRBV29-1 to TRBJ2-7; TRBD2 agrees at 10 bases. The junction had 2 bases not matched to a gene; V was cut back by 4 bases and J by 2 bases. Germline V gives CDR1 SQVTM, CDR2 ANQGSEA. This CDR3 comprises 13 residues. The CDR3 loop reads CSVVGLAAYEQYF. The CDR3 DNA sequence: TGCAGCGTTGTTGGACTAGCGGCCTACGAGCAGTACTTC.

This clonotype was recorded at least ten times. The chain employs TRBV20-1 and TRBJ2-3; D might be TRBD2 (5 bases). Germline V gene data show CDR1 as DFQATT and CDR2 as SNEGSKA (reference sequence). CDR3 length: 14 residues. V dropped 5 bases and J dropped 4 bases, with 16 bases sitting between them. The CDR3 sequence: CSAPPRMGADTQYF. The DNA of the CDR3 is TGCAGTGCTCCCCCCCGAATGGGAGCAGATACGCAGTATTTT.

This clonotype has just one count. The chain links TRBV20-1 to TRBJ2-1; no clear D. CDR3 size: 15 residues. Trimming removed 0 bases at V and 5 bases at J, with 14 bases between. The germline V gene encodes CDR1 DFQATT and CDR2 SNEGSKA (reference sequence). The CDR3 coding sequence is TGCAGTGCTAGAGATGTTACCTCCGGGCACAATGAGCAGTTCTTC. It translates to CSARDVTSGHNEQFF.

In this sample, this clonotype turned up a few times. The genes are TRBV5-1 and TRBJ2-2, with D possibly matching TRBD2 (6 bases). Trimming pared 5 bases from V and 5 bases from J, leaving 16 bases between. The CDR3 has 15 residues. The germline CDR1 and CDR2 sequences are SGHRS and YFSETQ. The CDR3 sequence is CASRTAWAGTGELFF. The CDR3 DNA follows: TGCGCCAGCAGAACAGCCTGGGCGGGGACCGGGGAGCTGTTTTTT. The variable domain in full, completed from reference TRBV5-1 and TRBJ2-2, reads KAGVTQTPRYLIKTRGQQVTLSCSPISGHRSVSWYQQTPGQGLQFLFEYFSETQRNKGNFPGRFSGRQFSNSRSEMNVSTLELGDSALYLCASRTAWAGTGELFFGEGSRLTVL.

The gene calls are TRBV21-1 and TRBJ1-1; no DNA check was done on the table's D call, TRBD1. TRBV21-1 is a listed pseudogene. The CDR3 extends over 14 amino acids. DNA of the CDR3: TGTGCCAGCGTGGGCGTGCGATTGAACACTGAAGCTTTCTTT. Translation: CASVGVRLNTEAFF.

This clonotype showed up just a few times. The rearrangement links TRBV4-1 to TRBJ2-1; 11 bases fit TRBD2. From germline, CDR1 is MGHRA and CDR2 YSYEKL. This CDR3 comprises 16 residues. The J segment lost 7 bases and the V segment lost 3 bases, leaving 8 bases of the junction unmatched. The CDR3 DNA follows: TGCGCCAGCAGCCATACCTTAGCGGGAGGGGATAATGAGCAGTTCTTC. It encodes CASSHTLAGGDNEQFF.

This clonotype appeared many times. The chain has TRBV6-2 or TRBV6-3 and TRBJ2-1, with D perhaps matching TRBD1 (5 bases). The CDR3 consists of 15 residues. Per germline, CDR1 MNHEY and CDR2 SVGEGT. Trimming left V 6 bases short and J 3 bases short, with 15 bases between. As DNA, the CDR3 is TGTGCCAGCAGCCCGATAGGGGCCATCTACAATGAGCAGTTCTTC. Its translation: CASSPIGAIYNEQFF.

This clonotype was counted at least ten times. The chain couples TRBV12-3 or TRBV12-4 to TRBJ2-2, with D possibly TRBD2 on 5 matching bases. V lost 5 bases and J 4 bases, leaving 11 bases between the germline ends. This CDR3 contains 14 residues. The CDR3 coding sequence is TGTGCCAGCAGTCCGGGATACAGCACCGGGGAGCTGTTTTTT. It codes for CASSPGYSTGELFF.

V usage is TRBV20-1 and J usage is TRBJ2-5, with D tentatively TRBD2 (6 bases). The length of the CDR3 is 16 residues. CDR1 and CDR2 (germline): DFQATT, SNEGSKA (reference sequence). Trimming took 0 bases from V and 4 from J, leaving 18 bases between them. The CDR3 loop reads CSARDMGGISGETQYF. CDR3 DNA sequence: TGCAGTGCTAGAGATATGGGCGGGATAAGTGGAGAGACCCAGTACTTC.

In this sample, this clonotype turned up a few times. The chain employs TRBV7-9 and TRBJ2-7; 10 nucleotides line up with TRBD2. There are 12 residues in the CDR3. CDR1 SEHNR and CDR2 FQNEAQ come from the germline V gene (reference sequence). With V trimmed by 6 bases and J by 5 bases, 1 base remained unmatched. Here the CDR3 reads CASRLAGDEQYF. Written as DNA, the CDR3 is TGTGCCAGCAGGCTAGCGGGAGACGAGCAGTACTTC. Variable domain in full (rest from reference TRBV7-9 and TRBJ2-7): DTGVSQNPRHKITKRGQNVTFRCDPISEHNRLYWYRQTLGQGPEFLTYFQNEAQLEKSRLLSDRFSAERPKGSFSTLEIQRTEQGDSAMYLCASRLAGDEQYFGPGTRLTVT.

This clonotype was seen at least ten times. V and J are TRBV7-6 and TRBJ2-7, with a weak D call TRBD1 (5 bases). The V gene's germline CDR1 is SGHVS and CDR2 FNYEAQ. The V gene lost 4 bases and the J gene lost 1 base, with 17 bases spanning the gap. This CDR3 is 16 amino acids long. The CDR3 is CASSSQVRVGSYEQYF. The CDR3 DNA follows: TGTGCCAGCAGCTCACAGGTCCGGGTCGGATCCTACGAGCAGTACTTC.

This clonotype has a handful of counts. V and J are TRBV20-1 and TRBJ2-7; TRBD2 might be the D (6 bases). Trimming removed 3 bases at V and 10 bases at J, with 19 bases between. CDR3 length: 13 residues. Germline CDR1 DFQATT, CDR2 SNEGSKA (reference sequence). The CDR3 reads CSASPSGTLSQYF. The CDR3 DNA sequence: TGCAGTGCTAGTCCCTCCGGGACTCTCTCCCAGTACTTC.

In its sample, this clonotype was seen many times. The CDR3 loop reads CASSYFLLELAKNIQYF. In nucleotides, the CDR3 is TGTGCCAGCAGTTACTTTTTATTGGAACTAGCCAAAAACATTCAGTACTTC. V and J are TRBV6-2 or TRBV6-3 and TRBJ2-4; D uncertain. Trimming left V 1 base short and J 0 bases short, with 13 bases between. Germline assignment: CDR1 MNHEY and CDR2 SVGEGT. The CDR3 contains 17 residues.

This clonotype was counted between two and nine times. This chain uses TRBV29-1 with TRBJ1-1, with TRBD1 matching 7 bases. The CDR3 is made up of 13 amino acids. The V segment lost 3 bases and the J segment 6 bases; nucleotides outside the gene matches: 7. Per the germline V gene, CDR1 is SQVTM and CDR2 is ANQGSEA. The CDR3 spells CSVDPTGSSEAFF. As DNA, the CDR3 is TGCAGCGTTGATCCGACAGGGTCCTCTGAAGCTTTCTTT.

This clonotype was detected many times. The chain has TRBV7-9 and TRBJ2-1; D is unclear. The CDR3 runs 14 residues. V dropped 4 bases and J dropped 7 bases, with 14 bases sitting between them. Germline CDR1 is SEHNR and CDR2 is FQNEAQ (reference sequence). In DNA, the CDR3 is TGTGCCAGCAGCTCCCCTGGAAAGTCAAATGAGCAGTTCTTC. It yields the protein CASSSPGKSNEQFF.

This rearrangement joins TRBV7-9 to TRBJ2-1, with D perhaps TRBD1 (7 bases). The CDR3 contains 16 residues. Per the germline V gene, CDR1 is SEHNR and CDR2 is FQNEAQ (reference sequence). V was pared by 6 bases and J by 0 bases, with 15 bases between. The CDR3 region has the DNA TGTGCCAGCAGTAGCAGGGGGGAGAACTCCTACAATGAGCAGTTCTTC. Translation: CASSSRGENSYNEQFF. The full variable domain, its missing parts supplied by reference TRBV7-9 and TRBJ2-1, is DTGVSQNPRHKITKRGQNVTFRCDPISEHNRLYWYRQTLGQGPEFLTYFQNEAQLEKSRLLSDRFSAERPKGSFSTLEIQRTEQGDSAMYLCASSSRGENSYNEQFFGPGTRLTVL.

Many counts were recorded for this clonotype. For the CDR3, the DNA is TGCAGTGCCGAACTCGACGAGCAGTACTTC. Translating it yields CSAELDEQYF. V gene TRBV20-1 combines with J gene TRBJ2-7; D is unresolved. This CDR3 contains 10 residues. The germline V and J ends were trimmed by 6 bases and 5 bases, with 8 bases remaining between them. CDR1 is DFQATT and CDR2 is SNEGSKA in the germline V gene (reference sequence).